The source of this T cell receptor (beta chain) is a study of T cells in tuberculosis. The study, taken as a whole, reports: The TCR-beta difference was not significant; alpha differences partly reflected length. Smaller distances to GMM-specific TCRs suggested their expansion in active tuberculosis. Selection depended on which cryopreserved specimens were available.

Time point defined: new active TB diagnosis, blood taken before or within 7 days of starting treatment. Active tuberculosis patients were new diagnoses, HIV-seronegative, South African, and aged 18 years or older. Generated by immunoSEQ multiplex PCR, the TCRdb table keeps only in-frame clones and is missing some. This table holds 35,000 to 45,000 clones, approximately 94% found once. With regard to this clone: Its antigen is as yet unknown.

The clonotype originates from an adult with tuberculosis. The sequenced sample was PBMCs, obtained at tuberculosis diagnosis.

CDR3 amino acids: CASSQVKGASGLQETQYF. CDR3 nucleotides: TGTGCCAGCAGCCAAGTTAAGGGCGCTAGCGGCCTCCAAGAGACCCAGTACTTC. The V call is TRBV4-2, the J call TRBJ2-5; 7 nucleotides agree with TRBD2. The trim removed 1 base at V and 1 base at J, leaving 12 bases unmatched. Looked up from germline, CDR1 is LGHNA and CDR2 is YNFKEQ. The CDR3 totals 18 residues.